This TCR beta chain stems from a study of T cells in tumors after PD-1 blockade. The wider study: Treatment was either pembrolizumab 200 mg every 3 weeks or cemiplimab 350 mg every 2 weeks. Mean per tumor sample: roughly 24,000 templates (roughly 550-100,000), more than 5,000 unique clonotypes.

The study's findings and limits: Blood contained approximately 40% of the tumor's TCR clonotypes.

V lost 6 bases to trimming and J lost 3 bases; unmatched junction nucleotides: 4. Germline V lookup: CDR1 SGHTA, CDR2 FQGNSA. The CDR3 totals 14 residues. Note on this clone: Its antigen is undetermined.

Sequenced by immunoSEQ multiplex PCR; TCRdb stores in-frame clones only, minus some. This sample has 2,500 or so clones, with roughly 78% found just once. Described time point: first of two post-therapy site-matched biopsies about 2 months apart. Genomic DNA template from tumor biopsies or peripheral blood, roughly 600 ng to 6,500 ng input. The J gene is TRBJ1-2, the V gene TRBV7-2; 10 positions agree with TRBD1. The material was tumor tissue, obtained after anti-PD-1 treatment. This receptor was taken from a human donor with basal cell carcinoma. Here the CDR3 DNA reads TGTGCCAGCAGGGACAGGGGGGTTGACTATGGCTACACCTTC. It codes for CASRDRGVDYGYTF.